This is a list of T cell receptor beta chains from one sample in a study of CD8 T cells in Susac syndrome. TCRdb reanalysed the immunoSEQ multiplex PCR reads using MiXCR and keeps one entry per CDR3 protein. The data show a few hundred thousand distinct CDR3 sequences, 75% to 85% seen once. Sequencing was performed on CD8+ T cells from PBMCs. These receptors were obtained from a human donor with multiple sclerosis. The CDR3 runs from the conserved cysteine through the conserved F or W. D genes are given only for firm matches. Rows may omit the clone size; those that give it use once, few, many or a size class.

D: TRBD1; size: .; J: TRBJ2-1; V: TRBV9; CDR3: CASSHNRDRAYNEQFF; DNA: TGTGCCAGCAGCCATAACCGGGACAGGGCTTACAATGAGCAGTTCTTC
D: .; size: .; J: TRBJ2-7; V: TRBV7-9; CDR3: CASSPVGGNEQYF; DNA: TGTGCCAGCAGCCCAGTGGGGGGCAACGAGCAGTACTTC
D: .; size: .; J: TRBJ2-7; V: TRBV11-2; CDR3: CAATGFSRGSYEQYF; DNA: TGTGCCGCGACAGGGTTCTCGCGGGGATCCTACGAGCAGTACTTC
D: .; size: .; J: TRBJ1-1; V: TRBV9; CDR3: CASSPHMNTEAFF; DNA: TGTGCCAGCAGCCCTCATATGAACACTGAAGCTTTCTTT
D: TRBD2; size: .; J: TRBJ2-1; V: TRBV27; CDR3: CASSFLGLAGHEQFF; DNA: TGTGCCAGCAGTTTCCTAGGACTAGCTGGCCATGAGCAGTTCTTC
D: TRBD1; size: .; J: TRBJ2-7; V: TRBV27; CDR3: CASSLRDREYEQYF; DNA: TGTGCCAGCAGTCTCCGGGACAGGGAATACGAGCAGTACTTC
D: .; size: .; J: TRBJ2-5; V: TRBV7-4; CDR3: CASSLRSAPLEETQYF; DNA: TGTGCCAGCAGCTTAAGATCGGCCCCATTGGAAGAGACCCAGTACTTC
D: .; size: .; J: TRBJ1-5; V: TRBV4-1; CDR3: CASSQDPTTDQPQHF; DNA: TGCGCCAGCAGCCAAGATCCCACAACCGATCAGCCCCAGCATTTT
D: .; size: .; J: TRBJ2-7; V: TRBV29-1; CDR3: CSVEDGSSAEQYF; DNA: TGCAGCGTTGAAGACGGGAGCTCTGCAGAGCAGTACTTC
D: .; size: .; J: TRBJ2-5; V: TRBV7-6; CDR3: CASSFNPAELQETQYF; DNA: TGTGCCAGCAGCTTTAATCCGGCGGAGCTGCAAGAGACCCAGTACTTC
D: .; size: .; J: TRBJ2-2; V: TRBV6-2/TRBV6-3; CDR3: CASRSLGWQTNTGELFF; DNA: TGTGCCAGCAGAAGCCTCGGGTGGCAGACGAACACCGGGGAGCTGTTTTTT
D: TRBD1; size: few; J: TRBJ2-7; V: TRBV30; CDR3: CAWSSGTGSYEQYF; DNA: TGTGCCTGGAGTTCCGGGACAGGCTCCTACGAGCAGTACTTC